This TCR beta chain was captured by sequencing in a study of T cells in Graves' hyperthyroidism and ophthalmopathy (dated by TCRdb to the late 2010s). The study in broad terms: Peripheral blood was collected at initial diagnosis, before any treatment. TCR V-J signatures able to tell the groups apart were searched for in a discovery cohort of 90 to 100 patients, of whom roughly 42 had Graves' ophthalmopathy and around 58 had stable Graves' hyperthyroidism. Prospective prediction of ophthalmopathy was tested in an independent validation cohort of some 19 hyperthyroidism patients and 17 patients who later progressed to ophthalmopathy. The 100 or so discovery patients were divided at random into training and test sets in a 7:3 ratio. The study also compared thyroid tissue and blood T-cell repertoires from five or six Graves' hyperthyroidism patients. After sampling, hyperthyroidism patients received methimazole starting at 30 mg daily, and ophthalmopathy patients received high-dose intravenous methylprednisolone. The paper describes TCR Vbeta CDR3 sequencing of around 130 peripheral blood samples, made up of fewer than 50 ophthalmopathy patients, approximately 73 hyperthyroidism patients and roughly 17 progressor patients. The paper as a whole reports these results and caveats: No statistical method was used to fix the sample size in advance, and group allocation was not hidden from the investigators. In validation, progression to ophthalmopathy was predicted by the model with 55% to 71% sensitivity and 72.22% specificity, a median of around 6.5 months before onset. Most expanded thyroid clonotypes (frequency above 0.001) were also detected in blood, suggesting blood repertoires may reflect thyroid immune responses. In cross-validation, a model built on a 13 V-J signature told ophthalmopathy apart from stable hyperthyroidism with under 90% sensitivity and about 81% specificity, and in testing the same model reached 80%/75%.

Here V drops 3 bases and J drops 2 bases, and the junction holds 5 bases not matched to any gene. In the germline V gene, CDR1 corresponds to SGDLS and CDR2 to YYNGEE. The CDR3 spans 16 residues, from the cysteine through the phenylalanine. Only the CDR3 region is kept as DNA, spanning 48 bases read in frame from base 1. Stable Graves' hyperthyroidism was defined as the absence of progression to ophthalmopathy over 18 months of follow-up. Hyperthyroidism patients were newly diagnosed, had a disease duration of under 2 months, and were aged 18 to 65 years. Any patient with an uncontrolled infection, another autoimmune disease, pregnancy or lactation was excluded. Diagnoses relied on clinical symptoms, serum thyroxine and TRAb, thyroid ultrasound and orbital computed tomography. Ficoll-Paque density gradient centrifugation was used to isolate PBMCs from approximately 11 ml of fresh peripheral blood. Trizol reagent was used to extract total RNA, and RNA quality was then checked on an Agilent 2100 Bioanalyzer.

TCR beta CDR3 regions were amplified from RNA transcripts. The TCR CDR3 was subjected to a first round of RT-PCR using the HTBI primer set and the Qiagen OneStep RT-PCR kit. Libraries were constructed in a second round of multiplex PCR, after which size selection and purification were carried out. Sequencing of the libraries was done on an Illumina HiSeq2000 using paired-end 100 bp reads. Regarding the original processing steps: Raw data were processed with SOAPnuke, discarding reads with adapters, uncalled bases, mean Phred below 15, or no exact constant-primer or identifier match. High-quality paired reads were merged using COPE v1.2.5, and each unique nucleotide sequence was defined as a clonotype. MiTCR v1.1 was used to align clonotypes to the IMGT TRBV, TRBD and TRBJ reference segments. Only V-J combinations with frequency above 0.0001, covering approximately 99% of repertoires, were analysed. A TCS score was defined as the ratio of F50 (clonal expansion) to E x V (chaos), with BLOSUM62-based TCRdist applied between CDR3 peptides within each V-J. Welch's t-statistics and random forest reduced just over 500 V-J features to about 12, which were used in a naive Bayes classifier (R e1071). TCRdb ran its own pipeline on the public reads, namely fastp trimming at Q25 and MiXCR clone calling, and kept in-frame beta chains. Rows are unified per CDR3 protein, each entry keeping the most common DNA and genes. TCRdb, rather than the study authors, made the V and J calls. Here the sample has 400,000 to 600,000 distinct CDR3 sequences; more than 20% occur a single time. The top ten clones comprise around 27% of the sample.

About this clonotype: Its antigen is unknown. Qualities for individual bases were not recorded, and no much larger clone is one base off.

This sequence was found in a man aged 18 to 30 with Graves' hyperthyroidism. The chain was built from TRBV9 and TRBJ2-5, and TRBD2 matches 12 of the central bases. The sequencing input was blood. The nucleotide sequence reads TGTGCCAGCAGCGCGACCGGACTAGCGGGGCAAGAGACCCAGTACTTC. The encoded protein is CASSATGLAGQETQYF.